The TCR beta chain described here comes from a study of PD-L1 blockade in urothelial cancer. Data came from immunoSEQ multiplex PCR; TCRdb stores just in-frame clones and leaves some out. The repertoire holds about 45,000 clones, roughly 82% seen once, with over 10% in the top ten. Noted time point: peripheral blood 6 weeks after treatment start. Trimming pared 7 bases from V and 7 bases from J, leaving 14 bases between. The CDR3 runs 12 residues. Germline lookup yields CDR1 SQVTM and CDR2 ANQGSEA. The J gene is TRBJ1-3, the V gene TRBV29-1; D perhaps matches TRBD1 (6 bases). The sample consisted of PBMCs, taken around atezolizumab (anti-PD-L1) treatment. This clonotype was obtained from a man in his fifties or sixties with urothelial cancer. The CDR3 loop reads CSAGTFGNTIYF. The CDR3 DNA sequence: TGCAGCGCCGGGACATTCGGGAACACCATATATTTT.